This passage covers 2 T cell receptor beta chains from one sample sequenced in a study of blood T cell repertoires in COVID-19. The assay was immunoSEQ multiplex PCR, and TCRdb's table has in-frame clones only and misses some. The data show 110,000 or so clones, with roughly 81% seen just once and under 11% held by the top ten. Sequencing was performed on peripheral blood. All receptors come from a human donor in a cohort sampled during active COVID-19.

The J gene is TRBJ2-5, the V gene TRBV3-1 (or the pseudogene TRBV3-2), with 9 bases matching TRBD2. The CDR3 has 19 amino acids. CDR1 and CDR2 from the germline V gene are LGHDT and YNNKEL (reference sequence). J was trimmed by 1 base and V by 2 bases; bases with no gene match: 14. CDR3 bases: TGTGCCAGCAGCCAAATCACGGCGGGGGCGGGAGGGTTCCAAGAGACCCAGTACTTC. Translating gives CASSQITAGAGGFQETQYF.

V gene TRBV30 combines with J gene TRBJ2-7, with no clear D. Trimming took off 3 bases at V and 3 bases at J, with 6 bases between the two ends. CDR1 is GTSNPN, CDR2 SVGIG, per germline (reference sequence). The CDR3 extends over 11 amino acids. The CDR3 is CAWSHFYEQYF. In nucleotides, the CDR3 is TGTGCCTGGAGCCATTTCTACGAGCAGTACTTC.